The following is a TCR beta chain sequence with its context. What it recognizes is unknown. The germline gives CDR1 MNHEY, CDR2 SVGAGI. After removal of 7 bases from V and 5 bases from J, the junction contained 9 bases not matched to a gene. This CDR3 spans 15 amino acids. The data were taken from a study of vaccination effects on CD4 cells after COVID-19. Expansion of antigen-specific CD4+ T cells with viral peptide pools was carried out by the ViraFEST assay before sequencing. Scientists isolated CD4+ T cells after a roughly ten-day culture period ended. Vaccine recipients had no previous SARS-CoV-2 infection; their nucleocapsid antibodies were negative. Sequencing was performed with immunoSEQ multiplex PCR; in TCRdb, only in-frame clones are kept and a portion is missing. The sample carries about 70,000 clones, under 90% recorded once.

The chain carries TRBV6-5 and TRBJ2-5, with 11 bases lining up with TRBD2. Sample: CD4+ T cells from PBMCs cultured with SARS-CoV-2 spike peptides, taken before COVID-19 vaccination. This TCR was sampled from a human donor who received a COVID-19 vaccine. As DNA, the CDR3 is TGTGCCAGCAAAAGGAAACTAGCGGGGGATGAGACCCAGTACTTC. It is translated as CASKRKLAGDETQYF.